The 27 T cell receptor beta chains below were found in one sample sequenced in a study of PD-1 blockade in classical Hodgkin lymphoma. After autologous stem cell transplantation all patients relapsed, and prior brentuximab vedotin exposure differed between cohorts. The data were produced by immunoSEQ multiplex PCR, yet TCRdb's version contains in-frame clones alone and is incomplete. This sample carries fewer than 70,000 clones, 70% to 90% of them seen once, and the ten largest clones take around 5%. The source was peripheral blood mononuclear cells (PBMCs), collected before the second cycle of nivolumab. The receptors were gathered from a human donor with classical Hodgkin lymphoma.

V gene TRBV5-5 combines with J gene TRBJ2-7, with 13 bases aligning to TRBD2. This CDR3 is 18 amino acids long. J was trimmed by 2 bases and V by 0 bases; bases with no gene match: 8. CDR1 and CDR2 from the germline V gene are SGHKS and YYEKEE (reference sequence). The CDR3 DNA reads TGTGCCAGCAGCTTGGCCGGACTAGCGGGAGTCAGCACCTACGAGCAGTACTTC. Its protein is CASSLAGLAGVSTYEQYF.

The gene calls are TRBV5-1 and TRBJ2-2; D ambiguous. CDR3 length equals 17 residues. V was trimmed by 0 bases and J by 8 bases, leaving 20 bases between them. The germline V gene encodes CDR1 SGHRS and CDR2 YFSETQ. This chain's CDR3 is CASSLAGIGATAGELFF. In nucleotides, the CDR3 is TGCGCCAGCAGCTTGGCCGGCATCGGAGCTACAGCTGGGGAGCTGTTTTTT.

The rearrangement joins TRBV5-1 to TRBJ1-1; D not certain. The CDR3 runs to 15 residues. Germline CDR1 reads SGHRS; CDR2 reads YFSETQ. Deletions cut 1 base from V and 0 bases from J, with 10 bases between. In nucleotides, the CDR3 is TGCGCCAGCAGCTTGACGGCCGGAATGAACACTGAAGCTTTCTTT. As protein: CASSLTAGMNTEAFF.

The V call is TRBV14, the J call TRBJ1-1, with D tentatively TRBD1 (6 bases). V was clipped by 0 bases and J by 3 bases, with 11 bases between them. The germline V gene has CDR1 SGHDN and CDR2 FVKESK. CDR3 size: 15 residues. The CDR3 nucleotides read TGTGCCAGCAGCCAAGACACAGGGCTGGACACTGAAGCTTTCTTT. This translates into CASSQDTGLDTEAFF. Full variable domain (remainder filled in from reference TRBV14 and TRBJ1-1): EAGVTQFPSHSVIEKGQTVTLRCDPISGHDNLYWYRRVMGKEIKFLLHFVKESKQDESGMPNNRFLAERTGGTYSTLKVQPAELEDSGVYFCASSQDTGLDTEAFFGQGTRLTVV.

The chain uses TRBV10-3 and TRBJ2-3; D is possibly TRBD2 (6 bases). The CDR3 extends over 16 amino acids. V shed 0 bases and J shed 4 bases, with 14 bases lying between them. CDR1 is ENHRY and CDR2 is SYGVKD in the germline V gene. The CDR3, as DNA: TGTGCCATCAGTGAGTCTGCGGCTAGCGAGGCAGATACGCAGTATTTT. Its protein is CAISESAASEADTQYF.

The chain has TRBV2 and TRBJ2-3; a weak D match, TRBD1 (5 bases). From germline, CDR1 is SNHLY and CDR2 FYNNEI. The CDR3 runs 14 residues. V gave up 3 bases and J gave up 6 bases, with 13 bases separating them. Here the CDR3 DNA reads TGTGCCAGCAGTGATTTTCAGGGATCCGATACGCAGTATTTT. Encoded protein: CASSDFQGSDTQYF.

This chain joins TRBV6-1 and TRBJ1-2, with D perhaps matching TRBD1 (6 bases). The V and J ends lost 6 bases and 8 bases respectively, with 16 bases between them. CDR3 length: 13 residues. CDR1 is MNHNS, CDR2 SASEGT, per germline. This CDR3 is CASRLHRVGGYTF. CDR3 DNA: TGTGCCAGCAGACTTCACAGGGTGGGGGGCTACACCTTC.

The rearrangement links TRBV10-2 to TRBJ2-7, with D possibly TRBD1 on 6 matching bases. Trimming took off 5 bases at V and 5 bases at J, with 13 bases between the two ends. Per germline, CDR1 WSHSY and CDR2 SAAADI. The CDR3 consists of 13 residues. The CDR3 region is CASSRQGPHEQYF. The CDR3 DNA is TGCGCCAGCAGTCGGCAGGGGCCCCACGAGCAGTACTTC.

In this sample, this clone turned up once. This rearrangement joins TRBV5-1 to TRBJ1-2; D ambiguous. V gave up 2 bases and J gave up 7 bases, with 21 bases separating them. The length of the CDR3 is 16 residues. Germline V gene lookup returns CDR1 SGHRS and CDR2 YFSETQ. CDR3 in amino acids: CASSLVEGTSIRGYTF. CDR3 sequence (DNA): TGCGCCAGCAGCTTAGTTGAGGGAACTTCCATTCGTGGCTACACCTTC.

J is TRBJ2-5 and V is TRBV6-6; 7 nucleotides match TRBD2. After removal of 6 bases from V and 1 base from J, the junction contained 11 bases not matched to a gene. The germline CDR1 and CDR2 sequences are MNHNY and SVGAGI (reference sequence). This CDR3 contains 16 residues. CDR3 DNA sequence: TGTGCCAGCAGCACGGGGGTAGCGGGTGCCCAAGAGACCCAGTACTTC. This codes for CASSTGVAGAQETQYF.

CDR3 amino acids: CASSYVGGFPLDEQYF. The CDR3 DNA is TGTGCCAGCAGTTACGTCGGGGGCTTCCCTCTCGACGAGCAGTACTTC. The rearrangement uses TRBV6-5 and TRBJ2-7; D possibly matches TRBD1 or TRBD2 (6 bases each). V was pared by 2 bases and J by 5 bases, with 19 bases between. CDR1 MNHEY and CDR2 SVGAGI come from the germline V gene. CDR3 length equals 16 residues.

CDR3 loop: CASSLTGTVNEKLFF. CDR3 bases: TGTGCCAGCAGCTTGACAGGGACAGTGAATGAAAAACTGTTTTTT. V usage is TRBV5-5 and J usage is TRBJ1-4; 7 bases agree with TRBD1. The trim removed 1 base at V and 5 bases at J, leaving 5 bases unmatched. This CDR3 spans 15 amino acids. The germline V gene has CDR1 SGHKS and CDR2 YYEKEE (reference sequence).

The CDR3 reads CASRTNSGGGTDTQYF. CDR3 DNA sequence: TGTGCCAGCAGAACAAACAGCGGGGGGGGAACAGATACGCAGTATTTT. V gene TRBV6-6 combines with J gene TRBJ2-3, with 10 bases identical to TRBD2. The CDR3 extends over 16 amino acids. V shed 6 bases, J shed 3 bases, and the junction held 9 bases outside the gene matches. The germline gives CDR1 MNHNY, CDR2 SVGAGI (reference sequence).

V gene TRBV10-1 combines with J gene TRBJ2-1; 11 nucleotides align to TRBD2. J lost 7 bases, V lost 6 bases, and 11 bases had no gene match. Germline V gene sequence: CDR1 WNHNN, CDR2 SYGVQD (reference sequence). The CDR3 consists of 16 residues. CDR3 bases: TGCGCCAGCAGCCCTCTCCTAGCGGGGGGCCGAAATGAGCAGTTCTTC. This sequence encodes CASSPLLAGGRNEQFF.

This clone has a single count. The CDR3 is CASSYSTNRGGDGYTF. The CDR3 DNA sequence: TGTGCCAGCAGTTACTCGACGAACAGGGGAGGGGATGGCTACACCTTC. This chain links TRBV6-6 with TRBJ1-2, with 7 bases matching TRBD1. The CDR3 is 16 residues long. J gave up 6 bases and V 0 bases, and 10 bases lay outside the gene matches. The V gene's germline CDR1 is MNHNY and CDR2 SVGAGI (reference sequence).

This chain uses TRBV7-9 with TRBJ2-7; D may be TRBD1 (5 bases). Germline loops: CDR1 SEHNR, CDR2 FQNEAQ (reference sequence). The CDR3 has 14 amino acids. The germline V and J ends were trimmed by 3 bases and 2 bases, with 11 bases remaining between them. CDR3 sequence reads: CASSFPPQAYEQYF. The CDR3 DNA follows: TGTGCCAGCAGCTTCCCCCCACAGGCCTACGAGCAGTACTTC.

This clone was seen a single time. This chain uses TRBV5-1 with TRBJ2-1; TRBD1 matches 11 bases. The CDR3 length is 17 residues. With V trimmed by 0 bases and J by 9 bases, 11 bases remained unmatched. CDR1 and CDR2 (germline): SGHRS, YFSETQ. In DNA, the CDR3 is TGCGCCAGCAGCTTGGCCTTAGGGACAGGGGGAGTGGGTGAGCAGTTCTTC. Amino acids: CASSLALGTGGVGEQFF.

This rearrangement joins TRBV4-1 to TRBJ1-1, with 11 bases fitting TRBD1. Germline V gives CDR1 MGHRA, CDR2 YSYEKL. The CDR3 length is 17 residues. V trimming: 0 bases; J trimming: 4 bases; junction bases outside the gene matches: 7. The CDR3 is CASSQDSGTGGSTEAFF. The CDR3 DNA is TGCGCCAGCAGCCAAGATTCCGGGACAGGGGGGAGCACTGAAGCTTTCTTT.

The sample holds a few counts of this clone. The rearrangement joins TRBV10-3 to TRBJ1-1; the D is unclear. This CDR3 is 11 amino acids long. The V gene's germline CDR1 is ENHRY and CDR2 SYGVKD. V was clipped by 6 bases and J by 5 bases, with 7 bases between them. The chain's CDR3 is CAIRGKTEAFF. CDR3 DNA: TGTGCCATCAGGGGAAAGACTGAAGCTTTCTTT.

The table lists this clone with a count of one. The chain employs TRBV10-3 and TRBJ2-5; D unresolved. V was trimmed by 10 bases and J by 2 bases, leaving 14 bases between them. Germline V gives CDR1 ENHRY, CDR2 SYGVKD. There are 13 residues in the CDR3. The CDR3 reads CATYSYRQETQYF. The CDR3 DNA is TGTGCCACCTACTCTTACCGGCAAGAGACCCAGTACTTC.

This clone appeared a few times. The chain has TRBV5-1 and TRBJ2-1; the match to TRBD2 covers 8 bases. J gave up 2 bases and V 3 bases, and 7 bases lay outside the gene matches. Germline V gene sequence: CDR1 SGHRS, CDR2 YFSETQ. The CDR3 is 16 residues long. CDR3 DNA sequence: TGCGCCAGCAGCTATATTCCGGGACTAGCCTACAATGAGCAGTTCTTC. This codes for CASSYIPGLAYNEQFF.

This chain connects TRBV6-4 to TRBJ2-2; the D call may be TRBD1 or TRBD2 (5 bases each). There are 14 residues in the CDR3. In germline, CDR1 is MRHNA, CDR2 SNTAGT. V was clipped by 5 bases and J by 3 bases, with 10 bases between them. The CDR3 DNA follows: TGTGCCAGCAGTTCGGGACGGGACACCGGGGAGCTGTTTTTT. The encoded protein is CASSSGRDTGELFF.

V gene TRBV6-6 combines with J gene TRBJ1-2, with 8 nucleotides matching TRBD1. The V segment lost 5 bases and the J segment 8 bases; nucleotides outside the gene matches: 10. Germline loops: CDR1 MNHNY, CDR2 SVGAGI (reference sequence). The CDR3 is made up of 14 amino acids. CDR3 nucleotide sequence: TGTGCCAGCAGTCCTACAGGGGGAAGGCGAGGCTACACCTTC. It codes for CASSPTGGRRGYTF.

This rearrangement joins TRBV28 to TRBJ1-5; TRBD1 aligns across 9 bases. Germline V gene sequence: CDR1 MDHEN, CDR2 SYDVKM. The CDR3 consists of 15 residues. Trimming at V came to 8 bases and at J to 4 bases, leaving 9 bases not matched to a gene. CDR3 DNA sequence: TGTGCCAGCTCAACCCTACAGGGGGCAAATCAGCCCCAGCATTTT. Its protein is CASSTLQGANQPQHF.

The rearrangement joins TRBV5-1 to TRBJ2-7; D not resolved. The CDR3 runs 13 residues. Germline CDR1 reads SGHRS; CDR2 reads YFSETQ. V lost 1 base, J lost 3 bases, and 8 bases lay in between. CDR3 DNA: TGCGCCAGCAGCTTGCCTGATAACTACGAGCAGTACTTC. Translating it yields CASSLPDNYEQYF. The complete variable domain, with remaining parts taken from reference TRBV5-1 and TRBJ2-7, reads KAGVTQTPRYLIKTRGQQVTLSCSPISGHRSVSWYQQTPGQGLQFLFEYFSETQRNKGNFPGRFSGRQFSNSRSEMNVSTLELGDSALYLCASSLPDNYEQYFGPGTRLTVT.

The rearrangement joins TRBV6-1 to TRBJ1-2, with D possibly TRBD1 on 5 matching bases. Germline CDR1 and CDR2: MNHNS and SASEGT. The CDR3 is made up of 12 amino acids. Deletions cut 11 bases from V and 5 bases from J, with 15 bases between. The CDR3 DNA follows: TGTGCCGGCGGGGCTTCGACGTATGGCTACACCTTC. Its translation: CAGGASTYGYTF.

The V call is TRBV7-3, the J call TRBJ2-1, with 8 bases that match TRBD2. The CDR3 runs 15 residues. The V gene end was trimmed by 4 bases and the J gene end by 3 bases; junction bases not matched to a gene: 5. Germline V CDR1 and CDR2: SGHTA, FQGTGA. In nucleotides, the CDR3 is TGTGCCAGCAGCTCAAAGCGGGGGAACTACAATGAGCAGTTCTTC. As protein: CASSSKRGNYNEQFF.